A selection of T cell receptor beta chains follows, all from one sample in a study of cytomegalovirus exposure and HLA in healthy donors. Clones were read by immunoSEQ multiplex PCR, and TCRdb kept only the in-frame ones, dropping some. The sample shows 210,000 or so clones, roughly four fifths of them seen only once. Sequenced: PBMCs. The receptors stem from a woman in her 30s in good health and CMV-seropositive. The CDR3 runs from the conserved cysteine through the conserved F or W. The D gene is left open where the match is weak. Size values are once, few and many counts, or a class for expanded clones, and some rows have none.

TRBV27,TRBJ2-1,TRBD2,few,CASRSGVNEQFF,TGTGCCAGCAGAAGCGGGGTGAATGAGCAGTTCTTC
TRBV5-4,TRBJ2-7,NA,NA,CASSPSRSTDGWSYEQYF,TGTGCCAGCAGCCCCTCGCGGTCGACAGATGGTTGGTCCTACGAGCAGTACTTC
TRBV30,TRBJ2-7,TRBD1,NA,CAWGTVSYEQYF,TGTGCCTGGGGGACAGTTTCCTACGAGCAGTACTTC
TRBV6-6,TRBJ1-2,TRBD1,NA,CASRPTGSYGYTF,TGTGCCAGCAGACCGACAGGGAGCTATGGCTACACCTTC
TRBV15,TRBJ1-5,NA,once,CATSRDGRDNQPQHF,TGTGCCACCAGCAGAGACGGCCGGGACAATCAGCCCCAGCATTTT
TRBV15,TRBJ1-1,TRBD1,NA,CATSRDLTGGWTEAFF,TGTGCCACCAGCAGAGATTTGACAGGGGGGTGGACTGAAGCTTTCTTT
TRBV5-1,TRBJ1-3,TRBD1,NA,CASSLAGTDSGNTIYF,TGCGCCAGCAGCTTGGCAGGGACAGACTCTGGAAACACCATATATTTT
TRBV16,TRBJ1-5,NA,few,CASSTQGGDQPQHF,TGTGCCAGCAGCACTCAGGGTGGTGATCAGCCCCAGCATTTT
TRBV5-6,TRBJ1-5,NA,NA,CASSSIQPQHF,TGTGCCAGCAGCTCCATTCAGCCCCAGCATTTT
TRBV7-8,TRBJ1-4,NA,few,CASRPTGVIEKLFF,TGTGCCAGCAGACCCACGGGTGTCATTGAAAAACTGTTTTTT
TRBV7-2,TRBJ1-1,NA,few,CASSLMARNTEAFF,TGTGCCAGCAGCTTAATGGCTAGGAACACTGAAGCTTTCTTT
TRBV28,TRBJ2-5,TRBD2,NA,CASSSREEAQYF,TGTGCCAGCAGTTCGCGGGAGGAGGCCCAGTACTTC
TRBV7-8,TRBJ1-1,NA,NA,CASSRRETKAEAFF,TGTGCCAGCAGCCGACGGGAGACTAAAGCTGAAGCTTTCTTT
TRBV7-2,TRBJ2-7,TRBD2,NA,CASSLLAGIYEQYF,TGTGCCAGCAGCCTACTAGCGGGGATCTACGAGCAGTACTTC
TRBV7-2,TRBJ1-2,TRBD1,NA,CASTPDRGDGYTF,TGTGCCAGCACCCCGGACAGGGGGGATGGCTACACCTTC
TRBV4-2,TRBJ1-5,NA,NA,CASSQERGLGPQHF,TGTGCCAGCAGCCAAGAAAGGGGTTTAGGGCCCCAGCATTTT
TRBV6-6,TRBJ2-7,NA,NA,CASSYPRFTYEQYF,TGTGCCAGCAGTTACCCACGGTTTACCTACGAGCAGTACTTC
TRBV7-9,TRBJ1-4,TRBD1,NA,CASSREDRQPLRANEKLFF,TGTGCCAGCAGCCGCGAGGACAGGCAACCCCTGAGGGCTAATGAAAAACTGTTTTTT
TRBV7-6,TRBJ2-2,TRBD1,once,CASSLAVWDRGGTGELFF,TGTGCCAGCAGCTTAGCGGTGTGGGACAGGGGAGGTACCGGGGAGCTGTTTTTT
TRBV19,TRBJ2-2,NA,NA,CASGIIGGSELFF,TGTGCCAGCGGGATAATTGGCGGGTCCGAGCTGTTTTTT
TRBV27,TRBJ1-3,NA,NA,CASSSTVLGNTIYF,TGTGCCAGCAGTTCGACAGTCCTCGGAAACACCATATATTTT
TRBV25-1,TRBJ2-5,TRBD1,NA,CASNKGTGPRETQYF,TGTGCCAGCAACAAGGGGACAGGACCGAGAGAGACCCAGTACTTC
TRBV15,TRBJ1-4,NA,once,CATSRGGQKNEKLFF,TGTGCCACCAGCAGAGGTGGACAGAAAAATGAAAAACTGTTTTTT
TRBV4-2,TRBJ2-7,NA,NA,CASSQDRGNEQYF,TGTGCCAGCAGCCAAGATCGGGGGAACGAGCAGTACTTC
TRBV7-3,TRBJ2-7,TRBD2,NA,CASSSIAGSEQYF,TGTGCCAGCAGCTCAATAGCGGGGTCCGAGCAGTACTTC
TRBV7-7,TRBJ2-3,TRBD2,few,CASSPTSGATDTQYF,TGTGCTAGCAGCCCGACTAGCGGGGCCACAGATACGCAGTATTTT
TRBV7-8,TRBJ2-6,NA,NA,CASSLRIDSSGANVLTF,TGTGCCAGCAGCTTAAGGATTGACAGTTCTGGGGCCAACGTCCTGACTTTC
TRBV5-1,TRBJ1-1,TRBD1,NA,CASSGQRQGDTEAFF,TGCGCCAGCAGCGGTCAACGACAGGGGGACACTGAAGCTTTCTTT
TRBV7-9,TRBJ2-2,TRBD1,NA,CASNPRTGGTGELFF,TGTGCCAGCAACCCCCGGACAGGGGGAACCGGGGAGCTGTTTTTT
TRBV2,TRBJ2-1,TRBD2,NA,CASSGTSGSPNEQFF,TGTGCCAGCAGTGGCACTAGCGGGAGCCCCAATGAGCAGTTCTTC
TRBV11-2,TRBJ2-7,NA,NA,CASSPRFSSYEQYF,TGTGCCAGCAGCCCCAGGTTTAGCTCCTACGAGCAGTACTTC
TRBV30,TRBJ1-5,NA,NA,CAWSGGAGASYSNQPQHF,TGTGCCTGGAGTGGCGGAGCAGGGGCCTCCTATAGCAATCAGCCCCAGCATTTT
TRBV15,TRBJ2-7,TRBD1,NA,CATSREGQGYEQYF,TGTGCCACCAGCAGAGAGGGACAGGGCTACGAGCAGTACTTC
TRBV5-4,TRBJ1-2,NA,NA,CASSLSGVGGYTF,TGTGCCAGCAGCTTGTCAGGGGTGGGCGGCTACACCTTC
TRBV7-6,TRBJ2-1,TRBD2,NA,CASSSARRTSGSIHNEQFF,TGTGCCAGCAGCTCCGCCCGCAGAACTAGCGGGAGTATCCACAATGAGCAGTTCTTC